Below, 13 T cell receptor beta chains from the same sample are listed, as sequenced in a study of T cell repertoires in cytomegalovirus infection. These receptors are not linked to any known antigen. TCRdb reprocessed the reads via MiXCR and lists one record per CDR3 protein. The data show roughly 800,000 distinct CDR3 sequences, 29% seen once. The material was cultured CD8+ T cells from PBMCs, obtained from culture after CMV antigen stimulation. The receptors here all came from a human donor in good health (CMV status not recorded). Some clones in this sample may be carry-over from other donors' samples.

V and J are TRBV9 and TRBJ1-1, with 7 nucleotides matching TRBD1. In germline, CDR1 is SGDLS, CDR2 YYNGEE. Trimming removed 3 bases from V and 6 bases from J; junction bases left unmatched: 11. This CDR3 comprises 15 residues. This CDR3 reads CASSGGTVPSAEAFF. CDR3 sequence (DNA): TGTGCCAGCAGCGGGGGGACAGTACCTTCGGCTGAAGCTTTCTTT.

This clonotype has just a few counts. The J gene is TRBJ1-2, the V gene TRBV4-1; no reliable D call. V was clipped by 3 bases and J by 4 bases, with 12 bases between them. CDR3 length: 14 residues. Germline V gene sequence: CDR1 MGHRA, CDR2 YSYEKL. The CDR3 reads CASSHPRALYGYTF. CDR3 nucleotide sequence: TGCGCCAGCAGCCACCCCCGGGCCCTCTATGGCTACACCTTC.

This clonotype came up many times. This chain joins TRBV7-8 and TRBJ2-5, with D unclear. CDR1 is SGHVS, CDR2 FQNEAQ, per germline. The CDR3 sequence is 14 residues long. V lost 2 bases to trimming and J lost 3 bases, with 10 bases between them. This CDR3 reads CASSLCFTKETQYF. The DNA for the CDR3 is TGTGCCAGCAGCTTATGTTTTACGAAAGAGACCCAGTACTTC.

This clonotype was seen a few times. This chain links TRBV7-9 with TRBJ1-6, with D possibly matching TRBD1 (6 bases). CDR1 is SEHNR, CDR2 FQNEAQ, per germline (reference sequence). With 4 bases removed from V and 8 bases from J, the gap between germline ends came to 21 bases. The CDR3 has 17 residues. CDR3 amino acids: CASSSAHGGLRYSPLHF. The CDR3 nucleotides are TGTGCCAGCAGCTCCGCACACGGGGGGCTTAGGTATTCACCCCTCCACTTT.

There are a few counts of this clonotype. V is TRBV4-2 and J is TRBJ2-3, with D perhaps matching TRBD1 (5 bases). The CDR3 consists of 16 residues. The germline gives CDR1 LGHNA, CDR2 YNFKEQ. The V and J ends lost 0 bases and 2 bases respectively, with 12 bases between them. The CDR3 sequence is CASSQEQGAPTDTQYF. DNA of the CDR3: TGTGCCAGCAGCCAAGAACAAGGGGCCCCCACAGATACGCAGTATTTT.

This chain links TRBV4-1 with TRBJ1-1, with D possibly being TRBD1 (6 bases). From germline, CDR1 is MGHRA and CDR2 YSYEKL. V gave up 6 bases and J gave up 8 bases, with 13 bases separating them. The CDR3 runs 12 residues. Written as DNA, the CDR3 is TGCGCCAGCAGTTGGACAGCCTACGAAGCTTTCTTT. Amino acid sequence: CASSWTAYEAFF.

This chain uses TRBV7-2 with TRBJ1-1, with D tentatively TRBD1 (5 bases). There are 14 residues in the CDR3. Trimming took off 4 bases at V and 11 bases at J, with 20 bases between the two ends. From germline, CDR1 is SGHTA and CDR2 FQGNSA. The CDR3 protein is CASSSPDSPLGAFF. The CDR3 DNA sequence: TGTGCCAGCAGCTCCCCCGACAGTCCCCTCGGGGCTTTCTTT.

The chain uses TRBV7-4 and TRBJ2-5, with a weak D call TRBD1 (5 bases). CDR3 length equals 14 residues. V lost 3 bases to trimming and J lost 4 bases, with 12 bases between them. Germline CDR1 reads SGHVT; CDR2 reads SQSDAQ. CDR3 bases: TGTGCCAGCAGCTTTCCAGACAGATTAGAGACCCAGTACTTC. Protein: CASSFPDRLETQYF.

The chain is built from TRBV7-9 and TRBJ2-2; 8 bases fit TRBD2. The CDR3 is 17 amino acids. Germline trimming cut 5 bases from V and 3 bases from J; bases unmatched to any gene: 11. The germline V gene encodes CDR1 SEHNR and CDR2 FQNEAQ (reference sequence). The CDR3 nucleotides are TGTGCCAGCAGCACCATGAGACTAGCGCGAGACACCGGGGAGCTGTTTTTT. It specifies CASSTMRLARDTGELFF.

The gene calls are TRBV7-9 and TRBJ2-7; TRBD1 aligns across 7 bases. The V gene end was trimmed by 5 bases and the J gene end by 2 bases; junction bases not matched to a gene: 9. Germline assignment: CDR1 SEHNR and CDR2 FQNEAQ (reference sequence). This CDR3 contains 15 residues. DNA for the CDR3: TGTGCCAGCAGCCCCGGTGAGGACAGGCCCTACGAGCAGTACGTC. Translated: CASSPGEDRPYEQYV.

V gene TRBV6-8 combines with J gene TRBJ1-1; D unclear. Per the germline V gene, CDR1 is MNHGY and CDR2 is SAAAGT. Trimming removed 0 bases at V and 0 bases at J, with 8 bases between. The CDR3 spans 15 residues. CDR3 amino acids: CASSYSIQMNTEAFF. The CDR3 nucleotides read TGTGCCAGCAGTTACTCGATCCAAATGAACACTGAAGCTTTCTTT.

This clonotype was counted only a few times. V and J are TRBV18 and TRBJ2-3; D might be TRBD2 (5 bases). The CDR3 covers 12 residues. Per the germline V gene, CDR1 is KGHSH and CDR2 is LQKENI. V was cut by 3 bases and J by 6 bases, with 7 bases left in between. The DNA for the CDR3 is TGTGCCAGCTCACCTAGGGAGGATACGCAGTATTTT. Translated: CASSPREDTQYF.

This clonotype was seen a few times. The chain employs TRBV4-3 and TRBJ1-2; no clear D gene. This CDR3 is built from 16 residues. Germline CDR1 LGHNA, CDR2 YSLEER. Trimming stripped 0 bases from V and 5 bases from J, with 16 bases between. For the CDR3, the DNA is TGCGCCAGCAGCCAAGATTCGGCGCGCCGCTCATATGGCTACACCTTC. Amino acid sequence: CASSQDSARRSYGYTF.